The sequence of this T cell receptor beta chain was determined in a study of blood T cell repertoires in COVID-19. Study background: The United States, Italy and Spain provided the acute and convalescent COVID-19 samples. T cells, B-cell-depleted T cells, or PBMCs supplied cDNA or gDNA.

Study processing details: Counts of nucleated cells, estimated from reference gene primer amplification, were obtained. Assay used: immunoSEQ multiplex PCR; TCRdb lists only in-frame clones, some missing. V, J and clone size are taken as reported in that table, and D and trimming were inferred from the DNA itself. Seen here are 100,000 or so clones, more than 85% observed once, and the top ten hold 3%. Germline V gene lookup returns CDR1 ENHRY and CDR2 SYGVKD. The CDR3 consists of 14 residues. After removal of 5 bases from V and 4 bases from J, the junction contained 4 bases not matched to a gene. The source of this sequence is a man in his forties or fifties with active or convalescent COVID-19. This rearrangement joins TRBV10-3 to TRBJ2-1, with TRBD1 matching over 8 bases. Sequenced sample: peripheral blood. CDR3 nucleotides: TGTGCCATCAGTCGGGGGACAGGTTACAATGAGCAGTTCTTC. This gives the protein CAISRGTGYNEQFF.